This TCR beta chain was captured by sequencing in a study of HIV-infected patients and healthy controls. In this sample, this clonotype turned up a few times. No antigen is known for it. Roughly three months, about 14 weeks, into antiretroviral therapy, follow-up blood was collected. The repertoire came from unfractionated whole blood and reflected all unsorted peripheral T cells. Study-level points and caveats: Significant mean usage differences between HIV-infected patients and controls involved eight alpha and eight beta V genes. HIV-infected patients shared fewer CDR3 sequences between individuals than healthy controls.

Losses at the gene ends were 5 bases for V and 4 bases for J; bases not matched to a gene: 20. This CDR3 is built from 20 residues. Germline loops: CDR1 MNHEY, CDR2 SMNVEV (reference sequence). Reverse transcription used around 500 ng RNA and constant-region primers for alpha and beta. Separate chain-specific third strand synthesis with multiplexing indices produced the alpha and beta libraries. Two random hexamers, added before amplification and joined, formed each molecule's 12-nucleotide barcode. TCRdb recomputed calls from the 5' RACE reads with MiXCR, one row per CDR3 protein. The sample includes roughly 6,700 distinct CDR3 sequences, 6.5% to 7.5% of them seen just once.

The V call is TRBV27, the J call TRBJ1-1, with 12 nucleotides matching TRBD1. The sequencing here drew on blood, taken during antiretroviral therapy. The sequence derives from an adult with HIV infection. CDR3 amino acids: CASSPRHLGGTGGFGTEAFF. In DNA, the CDR3 is TGTGCCAGCAGTCCCCGGCATCTCGGGGGGACAGGGGGCTTCGGCACTGAAGCTTTCTTT.